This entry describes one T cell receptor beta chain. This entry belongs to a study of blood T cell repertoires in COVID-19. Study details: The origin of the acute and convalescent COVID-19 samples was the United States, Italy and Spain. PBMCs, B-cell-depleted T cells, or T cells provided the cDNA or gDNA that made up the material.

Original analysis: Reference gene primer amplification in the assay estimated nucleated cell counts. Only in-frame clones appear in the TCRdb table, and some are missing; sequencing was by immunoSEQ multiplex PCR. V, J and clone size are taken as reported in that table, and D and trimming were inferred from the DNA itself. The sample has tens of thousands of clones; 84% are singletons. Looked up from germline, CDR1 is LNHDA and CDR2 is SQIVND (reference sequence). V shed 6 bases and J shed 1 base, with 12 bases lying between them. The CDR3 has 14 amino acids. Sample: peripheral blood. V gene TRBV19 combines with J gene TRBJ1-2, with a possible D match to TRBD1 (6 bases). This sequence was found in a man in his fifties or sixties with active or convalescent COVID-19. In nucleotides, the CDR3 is TGTGCCAGTAGCCGACAGGCGATTAACTATGGCTACACCTTC. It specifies CASSRQAINYGYTF.